The TCR beta chain under discussion was sequenced for a study of cytomegalovirus exposure and HLA in healthy donors. For the study at large: In an early release, HLA-typed donors contributed tens of millions of unique TCR sequences. Overall study findings and caveats: TCR beta chains associated with HLA were, in a later analysis, more clonally expanded than equally common others. CMV serostatus was the sole immune exposure information available. Listed as cytomegalovirus-associated were over 150 TCR beta chains.

In germline, CDR1 is SGHRS, CDR2 YFSETQ. The CDR3 has 15 residues. The V segment lost 4 bases and the J segment 4 bases; nucleotides outside the gene matches: 4. PCR used 60 Vbeta primers and 13 Jbeta primers. Assay used: immunoSEQ multiplex PCR; TCRdb lists only in-frame clones, some missing. The data hold around 150,000 clones, with approximately 74% observed a single time. Worth noting for this clone: Its target is unknown.

The specimen was PBMCs. The source of this sequence is a woman younger than 45 in good health and CMV-seronegative. The chain links TRBV5-1 to TRBJ1-3; 11 nucleotides line up with TRBD1. The CDR3: CASSKDRGPGNTIYF. The CDR3 DNA follows: TGCGCCAGCAGCAAGGACAGGGGGCCGGGAAACACCATATATTTT.